The clone carrying this TCR beta chain was recorded a few times. Its cognate antigen is unknown. The data belong to a study of post-analysis software for immune sequencing data. Overall study findings and caveats: Samples made in the same batch grouped tightly together by F measure. Roughly five TRBV segments, including TRBV5-6, TRBV5-1 and TRBV20-1, were more frequent in patients than controls. Patients with multiple sclerosis recorded significantly lower normalized Chao1 diversity than controls, the study found.

This CDR3 is built from 15 residues. Germline V gene data show CDR1 as SGHDT and CDR2 as YYEEEE. V lost 0 bases, J lost 8 bases, and 14 bases lay in between. Built from TCR beta cDNA, the libraries had unique molecular identifiers in them. TCRdb re-called the PCR reads with MiXCR, one entry per CDR3 protein. The sample lists about 800,000 distinct CDR3 sequences, 25% to 30% seen once, with around 0.56% in the top ten. This TCR derives from a girl under 18 with multiple sclerosis. The chain combines TRBV5-6 with TRBJ1-4; D remains unclear. The sample consisted of blood. CDR3 in DNA: TGTGCCAGCAGCTTGGCGGATGCCGTCTACGAAAAACTGTTTTTT. Amino acid sequence: CASSLADAVYEKLFF. Drawing the rest from reference TRBV5-6 and TRBJ1-4, the complete variable domain is DAGVTQSPTHLIKTRGQQVTLRCSPKSGHDTVSWYQQALGQGPQFIFQYYEEEERQRGNFPDRFSGHQFPNYSSELNVNALLLGDSALYLCASSLADAVYEKLFFGSGTQLSVL.